The clone carrying this TCR beta chain was counted at least ten times. The target antigen is unknown. Trimming removed 1 base from V and 2 bases from J, with 12 bases in between. The CDR3 loop spans 15 amino acids. Germline-derived CDR1 and CDR2 are LGHNA and YNFKEQ. The cDNA had a unique molecular identifier and a template-switch universal primer site. TCRdb ran MiXCR on the 5' RACE reads and lists one entry per CDR3 protein. The top ten hold more than 0.75% of the sample, which has hundreds of thousands of distinct CDR3 sequences, less than 10% seen once. This entry belongs to a study of identical twins. Findings and limits, study-wide: Cord blood beta clonotypes that were abundant carried fewer insertions, and memory repertoires showed no such trend.

This sample also appeared in a second study, on yellow fever vaccine responses in identical twins. According to that study: Twins reportedly had a vaccine T cell response that seemed partly convergent, partly personalized.

The J gene is TRBJ2-7, the V gene TRBV4-2; D may be TRBD1 (6 bases). The material sequenced was PBMCs. This TCR was recovered from a woman aged 18-30 years in good health. In nucleotides, the CDR3 is TGTGCCAGCAGCCAAGGCTCACAGGGTACCTACGAGCAGTACTTC. This gives the protein CASSQGSQGTYEQYF.